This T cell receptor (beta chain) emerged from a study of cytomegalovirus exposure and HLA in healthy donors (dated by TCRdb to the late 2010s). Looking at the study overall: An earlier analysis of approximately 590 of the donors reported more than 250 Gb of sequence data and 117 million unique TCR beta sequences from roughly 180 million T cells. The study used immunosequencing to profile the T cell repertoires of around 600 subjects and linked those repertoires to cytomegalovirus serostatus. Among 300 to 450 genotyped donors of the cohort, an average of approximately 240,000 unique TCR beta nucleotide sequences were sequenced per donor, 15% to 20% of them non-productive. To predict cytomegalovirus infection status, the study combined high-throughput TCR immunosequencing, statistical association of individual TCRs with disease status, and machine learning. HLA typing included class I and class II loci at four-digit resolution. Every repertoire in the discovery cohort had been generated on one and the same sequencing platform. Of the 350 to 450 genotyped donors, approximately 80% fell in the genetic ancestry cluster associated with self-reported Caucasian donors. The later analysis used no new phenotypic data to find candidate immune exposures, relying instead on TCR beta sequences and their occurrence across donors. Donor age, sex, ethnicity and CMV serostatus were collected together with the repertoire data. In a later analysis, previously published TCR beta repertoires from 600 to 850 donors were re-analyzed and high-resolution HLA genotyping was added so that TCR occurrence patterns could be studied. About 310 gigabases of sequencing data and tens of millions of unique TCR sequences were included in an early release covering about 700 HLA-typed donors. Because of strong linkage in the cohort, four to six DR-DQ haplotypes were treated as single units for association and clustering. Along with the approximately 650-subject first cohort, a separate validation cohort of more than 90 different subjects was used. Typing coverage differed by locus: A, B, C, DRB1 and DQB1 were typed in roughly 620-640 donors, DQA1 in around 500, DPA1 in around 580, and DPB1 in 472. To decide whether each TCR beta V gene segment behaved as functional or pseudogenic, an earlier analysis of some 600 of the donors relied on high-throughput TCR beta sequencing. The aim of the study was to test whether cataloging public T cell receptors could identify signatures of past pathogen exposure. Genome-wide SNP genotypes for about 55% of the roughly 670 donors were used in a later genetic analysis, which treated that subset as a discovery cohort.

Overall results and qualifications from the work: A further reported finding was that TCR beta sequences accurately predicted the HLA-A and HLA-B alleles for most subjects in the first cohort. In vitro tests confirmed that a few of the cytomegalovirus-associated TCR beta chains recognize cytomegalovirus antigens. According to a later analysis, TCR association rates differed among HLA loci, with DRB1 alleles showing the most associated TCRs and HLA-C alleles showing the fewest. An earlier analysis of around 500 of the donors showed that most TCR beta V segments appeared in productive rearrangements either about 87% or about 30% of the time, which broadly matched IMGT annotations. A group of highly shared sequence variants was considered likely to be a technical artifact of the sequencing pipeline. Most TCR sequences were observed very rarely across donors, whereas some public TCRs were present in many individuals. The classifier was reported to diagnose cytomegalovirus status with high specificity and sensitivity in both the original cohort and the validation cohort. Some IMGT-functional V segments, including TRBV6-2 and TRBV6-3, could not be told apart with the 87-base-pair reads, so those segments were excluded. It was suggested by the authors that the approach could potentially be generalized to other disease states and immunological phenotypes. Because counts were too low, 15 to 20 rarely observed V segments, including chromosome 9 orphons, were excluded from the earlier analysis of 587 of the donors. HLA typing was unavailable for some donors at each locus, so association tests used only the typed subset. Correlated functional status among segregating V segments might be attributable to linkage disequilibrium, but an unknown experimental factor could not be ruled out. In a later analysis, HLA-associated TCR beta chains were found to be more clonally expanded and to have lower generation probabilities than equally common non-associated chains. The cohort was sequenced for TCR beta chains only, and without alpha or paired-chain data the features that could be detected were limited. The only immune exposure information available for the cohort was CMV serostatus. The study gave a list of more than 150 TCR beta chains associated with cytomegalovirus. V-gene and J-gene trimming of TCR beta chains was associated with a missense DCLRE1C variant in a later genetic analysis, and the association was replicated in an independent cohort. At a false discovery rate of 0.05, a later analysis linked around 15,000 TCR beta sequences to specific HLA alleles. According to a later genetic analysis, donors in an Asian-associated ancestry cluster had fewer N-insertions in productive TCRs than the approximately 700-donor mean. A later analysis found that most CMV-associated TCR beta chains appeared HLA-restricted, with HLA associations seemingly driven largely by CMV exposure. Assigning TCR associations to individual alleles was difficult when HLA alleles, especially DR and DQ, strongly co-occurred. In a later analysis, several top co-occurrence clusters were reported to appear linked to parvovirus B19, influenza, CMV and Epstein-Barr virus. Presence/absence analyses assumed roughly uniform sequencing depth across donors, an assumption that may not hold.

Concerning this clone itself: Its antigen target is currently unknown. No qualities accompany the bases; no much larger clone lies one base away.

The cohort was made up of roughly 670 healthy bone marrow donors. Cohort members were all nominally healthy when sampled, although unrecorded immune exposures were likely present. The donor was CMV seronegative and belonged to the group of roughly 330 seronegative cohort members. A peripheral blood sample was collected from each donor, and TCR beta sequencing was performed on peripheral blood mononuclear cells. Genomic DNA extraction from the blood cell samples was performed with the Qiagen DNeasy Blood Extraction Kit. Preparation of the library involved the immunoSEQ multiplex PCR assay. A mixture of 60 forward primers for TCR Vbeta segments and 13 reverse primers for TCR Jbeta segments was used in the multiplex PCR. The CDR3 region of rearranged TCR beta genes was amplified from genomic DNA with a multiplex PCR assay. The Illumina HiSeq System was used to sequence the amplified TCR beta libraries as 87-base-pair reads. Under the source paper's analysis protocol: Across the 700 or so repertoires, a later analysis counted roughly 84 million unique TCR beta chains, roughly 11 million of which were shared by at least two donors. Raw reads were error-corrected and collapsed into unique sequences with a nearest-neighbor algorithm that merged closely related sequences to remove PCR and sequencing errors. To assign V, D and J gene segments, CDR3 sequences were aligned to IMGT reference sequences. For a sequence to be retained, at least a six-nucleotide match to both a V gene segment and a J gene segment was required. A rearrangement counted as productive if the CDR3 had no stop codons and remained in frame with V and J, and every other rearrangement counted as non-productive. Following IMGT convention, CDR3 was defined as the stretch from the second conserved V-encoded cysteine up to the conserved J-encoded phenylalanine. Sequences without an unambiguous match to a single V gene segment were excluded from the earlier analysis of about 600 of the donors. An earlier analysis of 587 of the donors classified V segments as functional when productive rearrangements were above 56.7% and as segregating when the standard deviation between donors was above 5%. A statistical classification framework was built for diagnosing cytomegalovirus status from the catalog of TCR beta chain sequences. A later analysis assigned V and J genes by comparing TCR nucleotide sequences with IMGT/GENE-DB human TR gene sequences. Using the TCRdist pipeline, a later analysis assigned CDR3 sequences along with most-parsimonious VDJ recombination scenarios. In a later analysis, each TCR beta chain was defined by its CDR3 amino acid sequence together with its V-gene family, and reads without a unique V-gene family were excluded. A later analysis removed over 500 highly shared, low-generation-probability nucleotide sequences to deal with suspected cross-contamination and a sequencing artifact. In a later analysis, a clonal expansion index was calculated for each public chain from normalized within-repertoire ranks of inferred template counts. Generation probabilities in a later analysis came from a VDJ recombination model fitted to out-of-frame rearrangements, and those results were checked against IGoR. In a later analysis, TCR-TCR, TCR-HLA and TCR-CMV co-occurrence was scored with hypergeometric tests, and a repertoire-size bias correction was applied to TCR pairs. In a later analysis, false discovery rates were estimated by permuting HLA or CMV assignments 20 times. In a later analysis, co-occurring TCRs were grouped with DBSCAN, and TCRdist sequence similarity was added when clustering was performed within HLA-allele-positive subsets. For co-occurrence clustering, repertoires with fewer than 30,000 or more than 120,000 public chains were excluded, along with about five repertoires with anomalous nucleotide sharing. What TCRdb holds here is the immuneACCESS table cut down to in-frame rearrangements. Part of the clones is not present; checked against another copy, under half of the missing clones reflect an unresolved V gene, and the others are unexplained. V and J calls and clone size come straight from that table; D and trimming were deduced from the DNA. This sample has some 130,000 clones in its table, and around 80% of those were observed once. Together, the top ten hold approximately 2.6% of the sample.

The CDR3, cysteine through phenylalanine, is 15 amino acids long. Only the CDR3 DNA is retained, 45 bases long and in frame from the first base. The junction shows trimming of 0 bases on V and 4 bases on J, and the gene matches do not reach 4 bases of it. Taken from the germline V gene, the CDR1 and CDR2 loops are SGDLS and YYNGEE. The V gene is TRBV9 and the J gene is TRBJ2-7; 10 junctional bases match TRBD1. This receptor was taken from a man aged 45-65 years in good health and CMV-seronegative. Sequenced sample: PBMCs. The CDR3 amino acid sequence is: CASSVGTGGPYEQYF. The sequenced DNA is TGTGCCAGCAGCGTAGGGACAGGGGGGCCGTACGAGCAGTACTTC.